Below, 12 T cell receptor beta chains from the same sample are listed, as sequenced in a study of T cells after yellow fever vaccination. TCRdb reanalysed the 5' RACE reads using MiXCR and keeps one entry per CDR3 protein. This sample has some 240,000 distinct CDR3 sequences; roughly 3.5% occur once, and the top ten carry approximately 18%. Sequenced here: PBMCs, sampled 15 days after the yellow fever booster vaccination. These TCRs come from a man aged 18 to 35 who received the YFV17D yellow fever vaccine.

This clonotype was found many times. CDR3 sequence reads: CAISVVDGGSPLHF. DNA of the CDR3: TGTGCCATCAGTGTCGTGGACGGAGGTTCACCCCTCCACTTT. The chain combines TRBV10-3 with TRBJ1-6; D gene uncertain. V gave up 4 bases and J gave up 9 bases, with 13 bases separating them. From germline, CDR1 is ENHRY and CDR2 SYGVKD. The CDR3 has 14 residues.

This clonotype was counted ten times or more. V and J are TRBV15 and TRBJ1-6; TRBD1 matches 7 bases. Germline CDR1 reads LNHNV; CDR2 reads YYDKDF (reference sequence). CDR3 length: 14 residues. V was clipped by 6 bases and J by 10 bases; unmatched bases: 9. The CDR3 DNA sequence: TGTGCCACCAGGGTGACAGGGCTAAAGTCACCCCTCCACTTT. Encoded protein: CATRVTGLKSPLHF.

The sample holds many counts of this clonotype. This rearrangement joins TRBV2 to TRBJ2-7, with D unclear. Germline loops: CDR1 SNHLY, CDR2 FYNNEI. The CDR3 covers 13 residues. The V and J ends lost 4 bases and 3 bases respectively, with 10 bases between them. Here the CDR3 DNA reads TGTGCCAGCAGTGGAACCCTTTTCTACGAGCAGTACGTC. Its translation: CASSGTLFYEQYV.

In its sample, this clonotype was seen many times. The V call is TRBV6-6, the J call TRBJ2-5; D is possibly TRBD1 (6 bases). CDR3 length equals 13 residues. V was cut by 7 bases and J by 3 bases, with 12 bases left in between. The germline CDR1 and CDR2 sequences are MNHNY and SVGAGI (reference sequence). The CDR3 loop reads CASTLGTKETQYF. In DNA form, the CDR3 reads TGTGCCAGCACCCTGGGGACAAAAGAGACCCAGTACTTC.

The table lists this clonotype with many counts. V usage is TRBV2 and J usage is TRBJ2-7; D assignment may be TRBD1 or TRBD2 (5 bases each). The germline V and J ends were trimmed by 5 bases and 0 bases, with 14 bases remaining between them. The germline gives CDR1 SNHLY, CDR2 FYNNEI. CDR3 length: 15 residues. The DNA for the CDR3 is TGTGCCAGCAGTCTCCGGGACGGGAACTCCTACGAGCAGTACTTC. Its protein product is CASSLRDGNSYEQYF.

This clonotype was recorded many times. The V and J genes are TRBV20-1 and TRBJ2-2; maybe TRBD2 (5 bases). Germline V gene data show CDR1 as DFQATT and CDR2 as SNEGSKA (reference sequence). V lost 0 bases and J 6 bases, leaving 14 bases between the germline ends. The CDR3 is made up of 15 amino acids. The CDR3 DNA is TGCAGTGCTAGAGATCCGTCCGGGAAGGCCGGGGAGCTGTTTTTT. It specifies CSARDPSGKAGELFF.

Many counts were recorded for this clonotype. V is TRBV5-5 and J is TRBJ2-3; 7 bases match TRBD2. The CDR3 extends over 14 amino acids. V lost 4 bases and J lost 4; bases outside the gene matches: 6. The V gene's germline CDR1 is SGHKS and CDR2 YYEKEE (reference sequence). CDR3 nucleotide sequence: TGTGCCAGCAGCCGCCCGGGAGGTCCAGATACGCAGTATTTT. Protein: CASSRPGGPDTQYF.

This clonotype has ten or more counts. J is TRBJ2-2 and V is TRBV5-1; TRBD1 matches 7 bases. Per germline, CDR1 SGHRS and CDR2 YFSETQ. After removal of 4 bases from V and 4 bases from J, the junction contained 10 bases not matched to a gene. The CDR3 has 16 residues. CDR3 loop: CASSGTGTVSTGELFF. The CDR3 nucleotides read TGCGCCAGCAGCGGAACCGGGACAGTGAGCACCGGGGAGCTGTTTTTT.

This clonotype has a count of ten or more. The chain carries TRBV6-6 and TRBJ2-1; D possibly uses TRBD1 or TRBD2 (6 bases each). This CDR3 region has 16 residues. Trimming shortened V by 2 bases and J by 0 bases, and 11 bases separated the two germline ends. Per the germline V gene, CDR1 is MNHNY and CDR2 is SVGAGI (reference sequence). The CDR3 spells CASSYLGGSSYNEQFF. The CDR3 nucleotides read TGTGCCAGCAGTTACCTAGGGGGGAGCTCCTACAATGAGCAGTTCTTC.

This clonotype came up many times. V and J are TRBV9 and TRBJ2-3; D may be TRBD2 (5 bases). The germline V and J ends were trimmed by 4 bases and 4 bases, with 13 bases remaining between them. Germline V gene data show CDR1 as SGDLS and CDR2 as YYNGEE. The length of the CDR3 is 14 residues. The CDR3 region is CASSTDRRADTQYF. DNA for the CDR3: TGTGCCAGCAGCACAGATAGGCGGGCAGATACGCAGTATTTT.

This clonotype was recorded at least ten times. The chain recombines TRBV15 with TRBJ2-3; D unclear. CDR3 length: 14 residues. Trimming stripped 2 bases from V and 3 bases from J, with 9 bases between. CDR1 LNHNV and CDR2 YYDKDF come from the germline V gene (reference sequence). The CDR3 DNA follows: TGTGCCACCAGCAGACACCGAGCGACAGATACGCAGTATTTT. Residues: CATSRHRATDTQYF.

The table lists this clonotype with many counts. As DNA, the CDR3 is TGTGCCAGCAGCTTAGCGGGGGGTAGCGGGGCTACTCCGAATGAGCAGTTCTTC. Its translation: CASSLAGGSGATPNEQFF. The chain is built from TRBV7-9 and TRBJ2-1, with 8 bases aligning to TRBD2. Trimming removed 0 bases from V and 7 bases from J; junction bases left unmatched: 14. Looked up from germline, CDR1 is SEHNR and CDR2 is FQNEAQ (reference sequence). The CDR3 runs 18 residues.